This T cell receptor beta chain was identified in a study of tumor-infiltrating lymphocytes in localized non-small cell lung cancer. Overall study context: Several tumor histologies, both smoking statuses, and some post-neoadjuvant chemotherapy samples were included.

Using immunoSEQ multiplex PCR, the repertoire was profiled, and TCRdb retains in-frame clones only, with some absent. The top ten hold approximately 9% of the sample, which has about 9,700 clones, 70% to 85% seen once. Study observations and caveats: Only some patients had TCR sequencing, depending on available tissue. Different pieces of the same tissue were used for each assay. Recurrence-free survival showed no association with tumor T-cell fraction.

About this clone: Antigen: not known.

Germline values: CDR1 SGHTA, CDR2 FQGNSA. The CDR3 extends over 13 amino acids. With 5 bases clipped from V and 5 bases from J, the junction kept 5 bases outside the gene matches. The material sequenced was lung tumor tissue. The sequence was obtained from a human donor with non-small cell lung cancer. The rearrangement uses TRBV7-2 and TRBJ2-7; 8 nucleotides align to TRBD1. Here the CDR3 reads CASSPRTGNEQYF. The CDR3 coding sequence is TGTGCCAGCAGCCCCAGGACAGGGAACGAGCAGTACTTC. The full variable domain, in which reference TRBV7-2 and TRBJ2-7 provide the parts outside the CDR3, is GAGVSQSPSNKVTEKGKDVELRCDPISGHTALYWYRQSLGQGLEFLIYFQGNSAPDKSGLPSDRFSAERTGGSVSTLTIQRTQQEDSAVYLCASSPRTGNEQYFGPGTRLTVT.